A single sample is the source of the 8 T cell receptor beta chains below, sequenced in a study of beta chain features in type 1 diabetes. Investigators reverse transcribed all isolated RNA, so they sequenced expressed TCRB transcripts. Assay: immunoSEQ multiplex PCR; the TCRdb copy retains only in-frame clones and omits some. The table lists around 300,000 clones, roughly 9.6% of them singletons. The sample was naive CD4+ T cells from blood. These receptors were obtained from a woman in her 30s in good health.

The gene calls are TRBV28 and TRBJ2-1, with 14 bases fitting TRBD2. There are 15 residues in the CDR3. Losses at the gene ends were 10 bases for V and 7 bases for J; bases not matched to a gene: 9. CDR1 MDHEN and CDR2 SYDVKM come from the germline V gene. The CDR3 is CATVEWTSGGNEQFF. The CDR3 DNA reads TGTGCCACCGTTGAATGGACTAGCGGGGGGAATGAGCAGTTCTTC.

In its sample, this clone was seen a few times. The chain recombines TRBV21-1 with TRBJ2-3; the D call of TRBD2 is as the table states it, not checked on the DNA. TRBV21-1 is a pseudogene locus. This CDR3 spans 18 amino acids. CDR3 in DNA: TGTGCCAGCAGCAAAGGTACCTCTAGCGGCCCCTACACAGATACGCAGTATTTT. Protein sequence: CASSKGTSSGPYTDTQYF.

The rearrangement links TRBV6-5 to TRBJ2-5; possibly TRBD2 for D (6 bases). Germline V gene sequence: CDR1 MNHEY, CDR2 SVGAGI. The ends were cut back, 0 bases at V and 5 bases at J, with 13 bases in the middle. This CDR3 contains 15 residues. CDR3 protein: CASSYSRGLKETQYF. DNA of the CDR3: TGTGCCAGCAGTTACTCGCGGGGTCTTAAGGAGACCCAGTACTTC.

The rearrangement uses TRBV28 and TRBJ2-1, with D maybe TRBD2 (5 bases). Deletions cut 5 bases from V and 4 bases from J, with 15 bases between. The V gene's germline CDR1 is MDHEN and CDR2 SYDVKM. The CDR3 consists of 15 residues. The CDR3: CASSRGRVPYNEQFF. The CDR3 nucleotides are TGTGCCAGCAGTCGCGGGCGGGTCCCATACAATGAGCAGTTCTTC.

This clone turned up a few times. The chain couples TRBV28 to TRBJ2-1; 14 bases match TRBD2. The germline gives CDR1 MDHEN, CDR2 SYDVKM. This CDR3 contains 14 residues. Trimming removed 7 bases from V and 8 bases from J; junction bases left unmatched: 4. Written as DNA, the CDR3 is TGTGCCAGCATAGGGACTAGCGGGAGCGATGAGCAGTTCTTC. Translation gives CASIGTSGSDEQFF.

The chain employs TRBV29-1 and TRBJ2-3; TRBD1 might be the D (6 bases). Germline V CDR1 and CDR2: SQVTM, ANQGSEA. Trimming pared 7 bases from V and 0 bases from J, leaving 17 bases between. This CDR3 spans 15 amino acids. The CDR3 reads CSAIPQGTSTDTQYF. CDR3 nucleotides: TGCAGCGCCATCCCACAGGGAACTAGCACAGATACGCAGTATTTT.

The V gene is TRBV7-9, the J gene TRBJ2-1, with 10 bases aligning to TRBD2. Germline lookup yields CDR1 SEHNR and CDR2 FQNEAQ (reference sequence). The trim removed 5 bases at V and 9 bases at J, leaving 10 bases unmatched. There are 15 residues in the CDR3. The CDR3: CASSLGLAGVLEQFF. CDR3 nucleotide sequence: TGTGCCAGCAGCCTTGGCCTAGCGGGAGTTCTTGAGCAGTTCTTC.

This clone has a handful of counts. The rearrangement links TRBV18 to TRBJ2-7, with TRBD1 identical over 8 bases. CDR1 KGHSH and CDR2 LQKENI come from the germline V gene. The V gene end was trimmed by 5 bases and the J gene end by 3 bases; junction bases not matched to a gene: 9. The CDR3 runs to 15 residues. The CDR3 DNA reads TGTGCCAGCTCAACTGGACAGGGTGGGTTCTACGAGCAGTACTTC. It is translated as CASSTGQGGFYEQYF.